These 28 T cell receptor beta chains originate from one sample sequenced in a study of a mutant IDH1 vaccine in newly diagnosed glioma. For these TCRs, the target antigens are not known. This table comes from immunoSEQ multiplex PCR, and its TCRdb copy is limited to in-frame clones, with some not included. The table has 45,000 or so clones, approximately 80% seen once. Specified time point: week 35, safety follow-up. Doses of 300 ug of mutant IDH1 20-mer peptide were given with topical imiquimod. Specimen: PBMCs, collected from a glioma patient whose treatment included an IDH1 peptide vaccine. Source of these receptors: a woman aged 40-49 years with glioma. Some clones in this sample may be carry-over from other donors' samples.

CDR3 sequence: CASSYSSAEAFF. The DNA for the CDR3 is TGTGCCAGCAGTTACTCGAGTGCTGAAGCTTTCTTT. J is TRBJ1-1 and V is TRBV6-6; D unclear. The germline V and J ends were trimmed by 0 bases and 6 bases, with 5 bases remaining between them. The germline CDR1 and CDR2 sequences are MNHNY and SVGAGI (reference sequence). The CDR3 runs 12 residues.

The chain employs TRBV10-3 and TRBJ1-6, with unresolved D. The V end was cut by 4 bases, the J end by 7 bases, with 11 bases between. CDR3 length: 14 residues. Germline V gene data show CDR1 as ENHRY and CDR2 as SYGVKD. Here the CDR3 reads CAISGDGLNSPLHF. In nucleotides, the CDR3 is TGTGCCATCAGTGGTGACGGCCTCAATTCACCCCTCCACTTT.

The rearrangement joins TRBV28 to TRBJ1-3, with 10 bases aligning to TRBD1. The CDR3 is made up of 16 amino acids. CDR1 is MDHEN and CDR2 is SYDVKM in the germline V gene. V lost 6 bases to trimming and J lost 3 bases; unmatched junction nucleotides: 8. CDR3 nucleotides: TGTGCCAGCAGCCCCCGACAGGGGGCAGGTGGAAACACCATATATTTT. Amino acids: CASSPRQGAGGNTIYF.

The J gene is TRBJ2-7, the V gene TRBV10-3; tentative D call: TRBD1 (7 bases). This CDR3 has 15 amino acids. The germline CDR1 and CDR2 sequences are ENHRY and SYGVKD. The V end lost 0 bases, the J end lost 7 bases, and 16 bases lay between the germline ends. CDR3 loop: CAISESFTGAGEQYF. The CDR3 DNA sequence: TGTGCCATCAGTGAGTCCTTTACAGGGGCGGGAGAGCAGTACTTC.

This clone was seen more than once but under ten times. The gene calls are TRBV19 and TRBJ2-7; 12 nucleotides match TRBD1. There are 15 residues in the CDR3. J was trimmed by 3 bases and V by 5 bases; bases with no gene match: 5. The V gene's germline CDR1 is LNHDA and CDR2 SQIVND (reference sequence). CDR3 protein: CASSLGTGGDYEQYF. The CDR3, as DNA: TGTGCCAGTAGTCTGGGGACAGGGGGCGACTACGAGCAGTACTTC. The full variable domain, rest sourced from reference TRBV19 and TRBJ2-7, is DGGITQSPKYLFRKEGQNVTLSCEQNLNHDAMYWYRQDPGQGLRLIYYSQIVNDFQKGDIAEGYSVSREKKESFPLTVTSAQKNPTAFYLCASSLGTGGDYEQYFGPGTRLTVT.

The CDR3 DNA reads TGTGCCAGCAGCGTGAGTCTAGGGAGCACAGATACGCAGTATTTT. Translating it yields CASSVSLGSTDTQYF. The V gene is TRBV9, the J gene TRBJ2-3, with D unresolved. CDR1 is SGDLS, CDR2 YYNGEE, per germline. The V end was cut by 2 bases, the J end by 0 bases, with 10 bases between. This CDR3 comprises 15 residues.

The chain recombines TRBV7-2 with TRBJ2-2; either TRBD1 or TRBD2 may fit D (7 bases each). The CDR3 is 16 residues long. The V end was cut by 3 bases, the J end by 0 bases, with 11 bases between. Germline lookup yields CDR1 SGHTA and CDR2 FQGNSA. CDR3 nucleotide sequence: TGTGCCAGCAGCTTGGGAGGGACAGCGAACACCGGGGAGCTGTTTTTT. Translating gives CASSLGGTANTGELFF.

This clone occurred once. V usage is TRBV6-5 and J usage is TRBJ2-2; TRBD1 aligns across 7 bases. Germline assignment: CDR1 MNHEY and CDR2 SVGAGI. The CDR3 runs to 14 residues. Unmatched junction bases numbered 9, after V lost 6 bases and J lost 8 bases. The CDR3 DNA reads TGTGCCAGCAGAGGACAGGCCCTAGGGGGGGAGCTGTTTTTT. Encoded protein: CASRGQALGGELFF.

The CDR3 DNA follows: TGTGCCAGCCATACCGACAGGCGCGTAGAGACCCAGTACTTC. This encodes CASHTDRRVETQYF. This chain joins TRBV2 and TRBJ2-5; maybe TRBD1 (6 bases). Germline V gives CDR1 SNHLY, CDR2 FYNNEI. Trimming took 8 bases from V and 4 from J, leaving 17 bases between them. This CDR3 region has 14 residues.

The gene calls are TRBV4-3 and TRBJ2-5, with TRBD1 identical over 8 bases. J lost 2 bases, V lost 1 base, and 0 bases had no gene match. Germline assignment: CDR1 LGHNA and CDR2 YSLEER. This CDR3 has 14 residues. The CDR3 loop reads CASSQGTGQETQYF. The CDR3 nucleotides are TGCGCCAGCAGCCAAGGGACAGGGCAAGAGACCCAGTACTTC.

The rearrangement uses TRBV5-1 and TRBJ2-5, with D possibly being TRBD1 (5 bases). The CDR3 runs to 14 residues. From germline, CDR1 is SGHRS and CDR2 YFSETQ. Deletions cut 2 bases from V and 8 bases from J, with 16 bases between. The CDR3 coding sequence is TGCGCCAGCAGCTTTAAGACAGATCCCGAAACCCAGTACTTC. Its protein is CASSFKTDPETQYF.

The rearrangement uses TRBV7-9 and TRBJ1-2; D uncertain. CDR3 length: 15 amino acids. Germline V gene sequence: CDR1 SEHNR, CDR2 FQNEAQ (reference sequence). The V and J ends lost 5 bases and 4 bases respectively, with 17 bases between them. The CDR3 spells CASSPENSTPYGYTF. DNA of the CDR3: TGTGCCAGCAGCCCGGAGAACAGTACCCCCTATGGCTACACCTTC.

The rearrangement uses TRBV2 and TRBJ2-5; 9 positions agree with TRBD2. Germline loops: CDR1 SNHLY, CDR2 FYNNEI. The V and J ends lost 3 bases and 6 bases, in that order; junction bases with no gene match: 14. This CDR3 has 17 residues. CDR3 sequence (DNA): TGTGCCAGCAGTGACGCGGTTCTCAGCGGGGGGAGGAAGACCCAGTACTTC. It is translated as CASSDAVLSGGRKTQYF.

This clone was recorded once. The chain employs TRBV12-5 and TRBJ2-1; 9 nucleotides match TRBD2. With 5 bases clipped from V and 9 bases from J, the junction kept 11 bases outside the gene matches. Germline V lookup: CDR1 LGHNT, CDR2 FRNRAP. This CDR3 has 15 residues. The CDR3 DNA is TGTGCTAGTGGTGCCCCGGCGCTAGCGGGGATTGAGCAGTTCTTC. Amino acid sequence: CASGAPALAGIEQFF.

This chain uses TRBV6-5 with TRBJ1-3, with D uncertain. V was shortened by 0 bases and J by 4 bases, with 13 bases between the two germline ends. This CDR3 region has 16 residues. Germline CDR1 MNHEY, CDR2 SVGAGI. As DNA, the CDR3 is TGTGCCAGCAGTTACTCCGATGCTAGAGCCGGAAACACCATATATTTT. Protein sequence: CASSYSDARAGNTIYF.

This rearrangement joins TRBV5-1 to TRBJ1-6; perhaps TRBD1 as D (5 bases). The CDR3 length is 15 residues. Trimming left V 2 bases short and J 2 bases short, with 8 bases between. The germline V gene has CDR1 SGHRS and CDR2 YFSETQ. The DNA of the CDR3 is TGCGCCAGCAGCTTACAGGCCCCCTATAATTCACCCCTCCACTTT. The encoded protein is CASSLQAPYNSPLHF.

The chain couples TRBV18 to TRBJ2-1, with TRBD2 matching 11 bases. With V trimmed by 0 bases and J by 5 bases, 0 bases remained unmatched. CDR3 length: 15 amino acids. CDR1 is KGHSH and CDR2 is LQKENI in the germline V gene. CDR3 sequence: CASSPPGLADNEQFF. The CDR3 region has the DNA TGTGCCAGCTCACCACCGGGACTAGCGGACAATGAGCAGTTCTTC.

This clone turned up a few times. The chain recombines TRBV29-1 with TRBJ1-4; a weak D match, TRBD1 (5 bases). The CDR3 consists of 13 residues. V gave up 6 bases and J gave up 2 bases, with 10 bases separating them. Germline CDR1 and CDR2: SQVTM and ANQGSEA. The CDR3 protein is CSVAGMTNEKLFF. CDR3 nucleotides: TGCAGCGTGGCAGGGATGACTAATGAAAAACTGTTTTTT.

This sequence joins TRBV14 and TRBJ1-6, with D uncertain. CDR3 length: 15 residues. V was clipped by 4 bases and J by 5 bases, with 12 bases between them. Germline loops: CDR1 SGHDN, CDR2 FVKESK. The CDR3 protein is CASSPTRIHNSPLHF. Written as DNA, the CDR3 is TGTGCCAGCAGCCCAACCAGGATCCATAATTCACCCCTCCACTTT. Drawing the rest from reference TRBV14 and TRBJ1-6, the complete variable domain is EAGVTQFPSHSVIEKGQTVTLRCDPISGHDNLYWYRRVMGKEIKFLLHFVKESKQDESGMPNNRFLAERTGGTYSTLKVQPAELEDSGVYFCASSPTRIHNSPLHFGNGTRLTVT.

The chain recombines TRBV6-5 with TRBJ2-1; 10 positions match TRBD2. The J segment lost 6 bases and the V segment lost 0 bases, leaving 2 bases of the junction unmatched. The CDR3 runs 15 residues. Germline CDR1 and CDR2: MNHEY and SVGAGI. The CDR3 bases are TGTGCCAGCAGTTACTCGGAGCGGGGGGGCAATGAGCAGTTCTTC. Protein sequence: CASSYSERGGNEQFF.

The chain links TRBV4-3 to TRBJ2-7; D may be TRBD1 (6 bases). The V gene's germline CDR1 is LGHNA and CDR2 YSLEER. This CDR3 contains 14 residues. V gave up 4 bases and J gave up 1 base, with 11 bases separating them. CDR3 coding DNA: TGCGCCAGCAGCCTGGACAGCGTTTCCTACGAGCAGTACTTC. Protein product: CASSLDSVSYEQYF.

V gene TRBV2 combines with J gene TRBJ1-1, with a possible D match to TRBD1 (5 bases). Germline-derived CDR1 and CDR2 are SNHLY and FYNNEI. The CDR3 consists of 13 residues. Deletions cut 6 bases from V and 0 bases from J, with 8 bases between. The CDR3 DNA reads as TGTGCCAGCAGAGAGGGGTTGAACACTGAAGCTTTCTTT. As protein: CASREGLNTEAFF.

The genes are TRBV6-6 and TRBJ2-3; perhaps D is TRBD1 or TRBD2 (6 bases each). V lost 0 bases, J lost 1 base, and 8 bases lay in between. Germline V CDR1 and CDR2: MNHNY, SVGAGI (reference sequence). The CDR3 sequence is 15 residues long. The CDR3 spells CASSYSGGRTDTQYF. In DNA form, the CDR3 reads TGTGCCAGCAGTTACTCTGGGGGGCGCACAGATACGCAGTATTTT.

The chain is built from TRBV7-2 and TRBJ2-7; 9 bases are shared with TRBD2. CDR3 size: 13 residues. Germline CDR1 and CDR2: SGHTA and FQGNSA. V lost 5 bases to trimming and J lost 13 bases; unmatched junction nucleotides: 12. In nucleotides, the CDR3 is TGTGCCAGCAGCCCCGCCGGGGTAGCGGGAGTTTACTTC. Translated: CASSPAGVAGVYF.

The chain joins TRBV4-3 to TRBJ2-7, with 11 bases aligning to TRBD1. The CDR3 spans 16 residues. V lost 1 base to trimming and J lost 3 bases; unmatched junction nucleotides: 5. Germline V gene data show CDR1 as LGHNA and CDR2 as YSLEER. CDR3 sequence: CASSQATGTGGYEQYF. CDR3 DNA: TGCGCCAGCAGCCAAGCGACCGGGACAGGGGGCTACGAGCAGTACTTC.

As regards this clone: The junction and the germline gene differ at one end; a read error may be behind it. The chain recombines TRBV7-7 with TRBJ2-5, with a possible D match to TRBD2 (7 bases). This CDR3 comprises 16 residues. CDR1 and CDR2 from the germline V gene are SSHAT and FNYEAQ (reference sequence). The CDR3 coding sequence is TGTGCTAGCAGCCCGAAGGGGGGGAGCGGTGGAGAGACCCAGTACTTC. Translation gives CASSPKGGSGGETQYF.

This clone was seen only a few times. The chain carries TRBV4-1 and TRBJ2-7, with 7 positions matching TRBD2. The V and J ends lost 0 bases and 4 bases, in that order; junction bases with no gene match: 6. There are 15 residues in the CDR3. CDR1 is MGHRA, CDR2 YSYEKL, per germline. The CDR3 coding sequence is TGCGCCAGCAGCCAAGATTTTGCGGGAGCGTACGAGCAGTACTTC. Translated, it gives CASSQDFAGAYEQYF.

The chain uses TRBV29-1 and TRBJ1-1; D might be TRBD1 (6 bases). Trimming cost V 5 bases and J 1 base, with 8 bases left between them. The CDR3 is 12 amino acids. Germline V gene data show CDR1 as SQVTM and CDR2 as ANQGSEA. CDR3 in DNA: TGCAGCGTTAAACAGGGGAACACTGAAGCTTTCTTT. It is translated as CSVKQGNTEAFF.